This T cell receptor (beta chain) was observed in a study of control samples from healthy donors and cancer patients. This clone was seen a few times. The V gene's germline CDR1 is LGHDT and CDR2 YNNKEL (reference sequence). The CDR3 runs to 15 residues. Deletions cut 0 bases from V and 4 bases from J, with 13 bases between. Profiled with immunoSEQ multiplex PCR; TCRdb holds only in-frame clones, not every one. The data hold 50,000 to 70,000 clones, with approximately 88% observed a single time. This chain links TRBV3-1 (or the pseudogene TRBV3-2) with TRBJ2-7; D may be TRBD1 (5 bases). This TCR was recovered from a man in his fifties or sixties in good health. Sequences were obtained from blood. CDR3 DNA sequence: TGTGCCAGCAGCCAAGATTCCAGGGTTTGGTACGAGCAGTACTTC. Its translation: CASSQDSRVWYEQYF.